This T cell receptor beta chain was sequenced in a study of blood T cell repertoires in COVID-19. The germline V gene has CDR1 MDHEN and CDR2 SYDVKM. V lost 6 bases and J lost 4, with 9 bases in between. The CDR3 spans 12 residues. This table comes from immunoSEQ multiplex PCR, and its TCRdb copy is limited to in-frame clones, with some not included. The repertoire includes about 70,000 clones, about 89% of them detected once, and around 2.6% sits in the top ten. The source material was peripheral blood. J is TRBJ1-2 and V is TRBV28; D remains ambiguous. The receptor was derived from a man in his fifties or sixties with COVID-19, enrolled during active disease. The CDR3 DNA reads as TGTGCCAGCAGCCTCCAGTCCTATGGCTACACCTTC. Its protein product is CASSLQSYGYTF.